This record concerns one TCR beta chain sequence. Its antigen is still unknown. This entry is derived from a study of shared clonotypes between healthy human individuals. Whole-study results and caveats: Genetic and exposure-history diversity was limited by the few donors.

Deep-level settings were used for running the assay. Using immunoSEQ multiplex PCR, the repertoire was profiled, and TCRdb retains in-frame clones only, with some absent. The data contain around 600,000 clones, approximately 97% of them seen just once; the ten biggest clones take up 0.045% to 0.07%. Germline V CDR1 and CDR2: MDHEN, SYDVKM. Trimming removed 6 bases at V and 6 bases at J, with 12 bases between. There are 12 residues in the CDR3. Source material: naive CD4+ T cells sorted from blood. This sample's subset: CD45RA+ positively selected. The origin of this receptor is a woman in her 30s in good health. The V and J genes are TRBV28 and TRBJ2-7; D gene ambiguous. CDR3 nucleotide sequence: TGTGCCAGCAGCTTGCTAGGGATCGAGCAGTACTTC. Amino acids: CASSLLGIEQYF.